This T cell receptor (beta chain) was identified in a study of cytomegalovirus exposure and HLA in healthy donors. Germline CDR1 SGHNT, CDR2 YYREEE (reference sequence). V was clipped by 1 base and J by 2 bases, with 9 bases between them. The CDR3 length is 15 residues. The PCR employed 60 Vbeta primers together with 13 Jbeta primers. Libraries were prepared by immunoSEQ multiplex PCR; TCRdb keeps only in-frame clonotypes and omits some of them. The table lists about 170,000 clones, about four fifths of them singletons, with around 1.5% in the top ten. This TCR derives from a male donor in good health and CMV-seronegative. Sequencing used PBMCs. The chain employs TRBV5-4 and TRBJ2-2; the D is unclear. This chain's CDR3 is CASSLSLVNTGELFF. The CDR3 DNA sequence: TGTGCCAGCAGCTTGTCTCTTGTAAACACCGGGGAGCTGTTTTTT.